This T cell receptor (beta chain) was sequenced for a study of lymphopenia after photon versus proton radiotherapy. Whole-study results and caveats: Under photons, naive T cells and diversity fell while effector/memory populations rose. A bigger post-nadir fall in TCR diversity correlated inversely with survival time in deceased patients. Better survival with proton therapy was suggested as possible, not demonstrated.

A word on this clone: Its antigen is still unknown.

Method: immunoSEQ multiplex PCR; TCRdb's copy keeps in-frame clones and lacks some. The table shows 20,000 to 25,000 clones, with about 85% occurring only once. The origin of this receptor is a man in his 60s with pancreatic cancer. The sequencing used peripheral blood, collected from a patient treated with photon-based radiotherapy.

CDR3 coding DNA: TGTGCCAGCAGCTTATCAGGGTCTGAAGCTTTCTTT. Residues: CASSLSGSEAFF. V gene TRBV7-9 combines with J gene TRBJ1-1, with a tentative D call TRBD1 (5 bases). V was cut by 2 bases and J by 6 bases, with 7 bases left in between. Per germline, CDR1 SEHNR and CDR2 FQNEAQ (reference sequence). This CDR3 comprises 12 residues.